This T cell receptor (beta chain) was captured in a study of memory CD4+ T cells and cytomegalovirus serostatus. Study at large: Healthy Belgian adult donors included roughly nine CMV-positive and some 24 CMV-negative people.

V dropped 4 bases and J dropped 3; count of bases not matched to a gene: 5. This CDR3 is 15 amino acids long. Germline CDR1 and CDR2: SGHRS and YFSETQ. Produced via immunoSEQ multiplex PCR; TCRdb's table is partial and in-frame only. The data hold 85,000 to 100,000 clones, with under 90% observed a single time. Single viable CD3+CD4+CD8-CD45RO+ cells were sorted as the memory CD4+ T cells. The genes are TRBV5-1 and TRBJ2-7, with 12 bases fitting TRBD2. Sequencing used memory CD4+ T cells from blood. The receptor comes from an adult in good health and CMV-seropositive. The CDR3 coding sequence is TGCGCCAGCAGCCCCCGGACTAGCGGGAACTACGAGCAGTACTTC. This codes for CASSPRTSGNYEQYF.